This T cell receptor beta chain was documented in a study of T cell repertoires in aging, cancer and after chemotherapy. Study at large: Patients with chronic lymphocytic leukemia were sampled before and after fludarabine- or bendamustine-based chemotherapy.

This clonotype has a handful of counts. What it binds is unknown. TCR beta rearrangements were amplified from peripheral blood genomic DNA. Notes on the study in general: Loss of evenness, beyond lost richness, contributed to age-related TCR diversity decline in cancer patients. Across the chemotherapy interval, each cancer cohort showed higher median generation probability, suggesting thymic rebound. Age-matched healthy donors had significantly more diverse, less clonal blood TCR repertoires than untreated cancer patients.

V shed 5 bases and J 3 bases; nucleotides not matched to a gene: 4. This CDR3 comprises 14 residues. Rearranged V-D-J TRB sequences were amplified with a mixed TRB-A/B primer pool. TCRdb redid the calling of the multiplex PCR reads with MiXCR, one entry per CDR3 protein. The profile shows under 6,000 distinct CDR3 sequences, 20% to 30% of them singletons. The rearrangement links TRBV12-3 or TRBV12-4 to TRBJ1-2, with 9 bases matching TRBD1. This clonotype was sampled from a human donor with a blood cancer. The material sequenced was blood. The CDR3 protein is CASSTGGAHYGYTF. CDR3 coding DNA: TGTGCCAGCAGTACAGGGGGCGCGCACTATGGCTACACCTTC.